This T cell receptor beta chain was found in a study of blood T cell repertoires in COVID-19. Study information: The study drew acute and convalescent COVID-19 samples from the United States, Italy and Spain.

As processed by the authors: Amplification of reference gene primers provided the estimated nucleated cell counts. Profiled with immunoSEQ multiplex PCR; TCRdb holds only in-frame clones, not every one. The DNA was the basis for D and trimming; V, J and clone size are from that table. The sample includes fewer than 500,000 clones, about 90% seen only once; the top ten take 0.65% to 1%. Per the germline V gene, CDR1 is KGHDR and CDR2 is SFDVKD. This CDR3 has 13 residues. The ends lost 9 bases at V and 2 bases at J; junction bases unmatched: 4. Seattle's cohort entered during active infection and was followed longitudinally.

The sequenced sample consisted of peripheral blood. The rearrangement joins TRBV24-1 to TRBJ2-5; TRBD2 aligns across 8 bases. The TCR comes from a man aged 18 to 35 with COVID-19, enrolled during active disease. Here the CDR3 reads CATGTGGQETQYF. CDR3 nucleotides: TGTGCCACCGGGACGGGAGGGCAAGAGACCCAGTACTTC.